This is a list of T cell receptor beta chains from one sample in a study of blood T cell repertoires in COVID-19. Libraries were prepared by immunoSEQ multiplex PCR; TCRdb keeps only in-frame clonotypes and omits some of them. This sample has under 200,000 clones; about 80% occur once, and the top ten carry over 9.5%. The sample consisted of PBMCs or T cells enriched from blood (not recorded which). These receptors were obtained from a man aged 50-60 years who had recovered from COVID-19. Each CDR3 is given with its conserved first and last residue. The D gene is left open where the match is weak. Size values are once, few and many counts, or a class for expanded clones, and some rows have none.

CDR3 protein: CASSGTGTDTGELFF; CDR3 DNA: TGTGCCAGCAGCGGGACAGGGACGGACACCGGGGAGCTGTTTTTT; clone size: NA; V gene: TRBV11-2; D gene: TRBD1; J gene: TRBJ2-2
CDR3 protein: CASSLSLGLTEAFF; CDR3 DNA: TGTGCCAGCAGTTTATCCCTGGGACTGACTGAAGCTTTCTTT; clone size: NA; V gene: TRBV27; D gene: NA; J gene: TRBJ1-1
CDR3 protein: CASTLAGGPSEQYF; CDR3 DNA: TGTGCCAGTACTCTAGCGGGGGGGCCCTCCGAGCAGTACTTC; clone size: few; V gene: TRBV7-9; D gene: TRBD2; J gene: TRBJ2-7
CDR3 protein: CASSLRGEGLAGNNEQFF; CDR3 DNA: TGTGCCAGCAGTTTACGCGGGGAGGGACTAGCGGGGAACAATGAGCAGTTCTTC; clone size: NA; V gene: TRBV27; D gene: TRBD2; J gene: TRBJ2-1
CDR3 protein: CARTRPQGTGELFF; CDR3 DNA: TGCGCCAGGACGAGACCCCAGGGTACCGGGGAGCTGTTTTTT; clone size: NA; V gene: TRBV10-1; D gene: NA; J gene: TRBJ2-2
CDR3 protein: CASSVGLLAGATDTQYF; CDR3 DNA: TGTGCCAGCAGCGTAGGCCTTTTAGCGGGGGCCACAGATACGCAGTATTTT; clone size: NA; V gene: TRBV9; D gene: TRBD2; J gene: TRBJ2-3
CDR3 protein: CASSRPAGDSPLHF; CDR3 DNA: TGTGCCAGCAGCCGGCCAGCGGGCGATTCACCCCTCCACTTT; clone size: NA; V gene: TRBV27; D gene: NA; J gene: TRBJ1-6
CDR3 protein: CASTRFTGGSSAGYTF; CDR3 DNA: TGTGCCAGCACTCGATTTACAGGAGGGTCGTCTGCTGGCTACACCTTC; clone size: NA; V gene: TRBV3-1/TRBV3-2; D gene: NA; J gene: TRBJ1-2
CDR3 protein: CASSLNPGQGSEAFF; CDR3 DNA: TGTGCCAGCTCCCTAAACCCGGGACAGGGATCTGAAGCTTTCTTT; clone size: NA; V gene: TRBV18; D gene: TRBD1; J gene: TRBJ1-1
CDR3 protein: CASRGGLPGNTIYF; CDR3 DNA: TGTGCCAGCCGGGGAGGCCTCCCTGGAAACACCATATATTTT; clone size: NA; V gene: TRBV7-9; D gene: NA; J gene: TRBJ1-3
CDR3 protein: CASSGGENQPQHF; CDR3 DNA: TGTGCCAGCAGTGGGGGGGAGAATCAGCCCCAGCATTTT; clone size: once; V gene: TRBV2; D gene: NA; J gene: TRBJ1-5
CDR3 protein: CASSPDFSYEQYF; CDR3 DNA: TGTGCCAGCAGTCCAGACTTCTCCTACGAGCAGTACTTC; clone size: NA; V gene: TRBV3-1/TRBV3-2; D gene: NA; J gene: TRBJ2-7
CDR3 protein: CASSARQGSGANVLTF; CDR3 DNA: TGTGCCAGCAGCGCCCGACAGGGCTCTGGGGCCAACGTCCTGACTTTC; clone size: NA; V gene: TRBV7-3; D gene: TRBD1; J gene: TRBJ2-6
CDR3 protein: CASRCEDRSNQPQHF; CDR3 DNA: TGCGCCAGCCGGTGTGAGGACAGAAGCAATCAGCCCCAGCATTTT; clone size: once; V gene: TRBV23-1; D gene: NA; J gene: TRBJ1-5
CDR3 protein: CASSPTGQGHGYTF; CDR3 DNA: TGTGCCAGCAGCCCCACCGGACAGGGCCATGGCTACACCTTC; clone size: NA; V gene: TRBV3-1/TRBV3-2; D gene: TRBD1; J gene: TRBJ1-2
CDR3 protein: CSGRGGDEKLFF; CDR3 DNA: TGCAGCGGCAGGGGTGGGGATGAAAAACTGTTTTTT; clone size: once; V gene: TRBV29-1; D gene: NA; J gene: TRBJ1-4
CDR3 protein: CASSLDPNRDTQYF; CDR3 DNA: TGTGCCAGCAGCTTGGACCCAAATAGAGATACGCAGTATTTT; clone size: once; V gene: TRBV5-5; D gene: NA; J gene: TRBJ2-3
CDR3 protein: CASSSTGLPGTTIYF; CDR3 DNA: TGTGCCAGCAGCTCTACAGGGCTGCCTGGTACCACCATATATTTT; clone size: once; V gene: TRBV7-6; D gene: NA; J gene: TRBJ1-3
CDR3 protein: CASIPHPGQGQGYGYTF; CDR3 DNA: TGTGCCAGCATCCCACACCCCGGACAGGGACAAGGGTATGGCTACACCTTC; clone size: NA; V gene: TRBV5-5; D gene: TRBD1; J gene: TRBJ1-2
CDR3 protein: CASSEGRQLYGYTF; CDR3 DNA: TGTGCCAGCAGTGAAGGAAGACAGCTCTATGGCTACACCTTC; clone size: NA; V gene: TRBV6-1; D gene: NA; J gene: TRBJ1-2
CDR3 protein: CASSVALTDEQFF; CDR3 DNA: TGTGCCAGCAGCGTAGCTTTAACGGATGAGCAGTTCTTC; clone size: NA; V gene: TRBV9; D gene: NA; J gene: TRBJ2-1
CDR3 protein: CASSLETGANTEAFF; CDR3 DNA: TGTGCCAGCAGCTTGGAGACAGGGGCGAACACTGAAGCTTTCTTT; clone size: NA; V gene: TRBV7-9; D gene: TRBD1; J gene: TRBJ1-1
CDR3 protein: CASTERDGRNTEAFF; CDR3 DNA: TGTGCCAGCACTGAGCGGGACGGAAGGAACACTGAAGCTTTCTTT; clone size: NA; V gene: TRBV2; D gene: NA; J gene: TRBJ1-1
CDR3 protein: CASMGGDTKTEQYF; CDR3 DNA: TGTGCCAGCATGGGGGGGGATACAAAAACGGAGCAGTACTTC; clone size: NA; V gene: TRBV6-5; D gene: TRBD2; J gene: TRBJ2-7
CDR3 protein: CASSQDAAGRFYNEQFF; CDR3 DNA: TGCGCCAGCAGCCAAGATGCGGCGGGGCGCTTCTACAATGAGCAGTTCTTC; clone size: NA; V gene: TRBV4-1; D gene: NA; J gene: TRBJ2-1
CDR3 protein: CASGGITPSGANVLTF; CDR3 DNA: TGCGCCAGCGGGGGGATAACCCCCTCTGGGGCCAACGTCCTGACTTTC; clone size: NA; V gene: TRBV5-1; D gene: NA; J gene: TRBJ2-6
CDR3 protein: CASSLLPSSTDTQYF; CDR3 DNA: TGCGCCAGCAGCTTGCTCCCTTCTAGCACAGATACGCAGTATTTT; clone size: NA; V gene: TRBV5-1; D gene: NA; J gene: TRBJ2-3
CDR3 protein: CASSPRDRGHNSPLHF; CDR3 DNA: TGTGCCAGCAGCCCCCGGGACAGGGGGCATAATTCACCCCTCCACTTT; clone size: NA; V gene: TRBV3-1/TRBV3-2; D gene: TRBD1; J gene: TRBJ1-6
CDR3 protein: CASSQGQGNSPLHF; CDR3 DNA: TGTGCCAGCAGCCAAGGACAGGGTAATTCACCCCTCCACTTT; clone size: NA; V gene: TRBV3-1/TRBV3-2; D gene: TRBD1; J gene: TRBJ1-6
CDR3 protein: CASSQDRKRDRGAFF; CDR3 DNA: TGCGCCAGCAGCCAAGATAGAAAGAGGGACCGGGGGGCTTTCTTT; clone size: NA; V gene: TRBV4-1; D gene: NA; J gene: TRBJ1-1
CDR3 protein: CASTEGVSGRAFF; CDR3 DNA: TGTGCCAGCACCGAAGGTGTGTCAGGGAGGGCTTTCTTT; clone size: NA; V gene: TRBV2; D gene: NA; J gene: TRBJ1-1
CDR3 protein: CASSQDQGANYEQYF; CDR3 DNA: TGCGCCAGCAGCCAAGACCAGGGGGCCAACTACGAGCAGTACTTC; clone size: NA; V gene: TRBV4-1; D gene: TRBD1; J gene: TRBJ2-7
CDR3 protein: CASSEVGGNTEAFF; CDR3 DNA: TGTGCCAGCAGTGAAGTAGGGGGGAACACTGAAGCTTTCTTT; clone size: once; V gene: TRBV2; D gene: NA; J gene: TRBJ1-1
CDR3 protein: CSVAGRESSTDTQYF; CDR3 DNA: TGCAGCGTTGCGGGAAGGGAATCGAGCACAGATACGCAGTATTTT; clone size: NA; V gene: TRBV29-1; D gene: NA; J gene: TRBJ2-3
CDR3 protein: CASSLAGADTGELFF; CDR3 DNA: TGCGCCAGCAGCTTGGCAGGGGCGGACACCGGGGAGCTGTTTTTT; clone size: NA; V gene: TRBV5-1; D gene: NA; J gene: TRBJ2-2
CDR3 protein: CASSQRSGSSILSGNTIYF; CDR3 DNA: TGTGCCAGCAGTCAACGGTCCGGGTCCTCCATACTCTCTGGAAACACCATATATTTT; clone size: NA; V gene: TRBV28; D gene: NA; J gene: TRBJ1-3